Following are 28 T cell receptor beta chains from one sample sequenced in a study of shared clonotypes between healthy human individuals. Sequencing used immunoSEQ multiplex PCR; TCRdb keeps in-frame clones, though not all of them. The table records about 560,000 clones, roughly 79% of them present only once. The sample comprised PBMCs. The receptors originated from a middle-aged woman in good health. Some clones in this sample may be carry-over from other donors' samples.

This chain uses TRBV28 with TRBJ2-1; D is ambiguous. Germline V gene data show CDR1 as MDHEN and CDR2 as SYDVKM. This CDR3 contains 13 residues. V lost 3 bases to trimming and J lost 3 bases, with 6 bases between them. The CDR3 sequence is CASSFGYYNEQFF. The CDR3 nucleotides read TGTGCCAGCAGTTTCGGATACTACAATGAGCAGTTCTTC.

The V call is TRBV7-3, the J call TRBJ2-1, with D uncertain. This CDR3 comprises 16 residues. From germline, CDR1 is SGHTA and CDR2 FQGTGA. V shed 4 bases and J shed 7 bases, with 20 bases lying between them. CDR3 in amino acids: CASSSHRSLDPNEQFF. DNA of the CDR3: TGTGCCAGCAGCTCCCACCGGTCCTTGGACCCTAATGAGCAGTTCTTC.

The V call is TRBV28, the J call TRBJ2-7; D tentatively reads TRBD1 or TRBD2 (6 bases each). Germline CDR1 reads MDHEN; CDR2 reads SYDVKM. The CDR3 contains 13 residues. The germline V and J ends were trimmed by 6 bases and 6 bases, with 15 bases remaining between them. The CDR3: CASSSRGPSEQYF. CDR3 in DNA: TGTGCCAGCAGCTCCCGGGGGCCTTCCGAGCAGTACTTC.

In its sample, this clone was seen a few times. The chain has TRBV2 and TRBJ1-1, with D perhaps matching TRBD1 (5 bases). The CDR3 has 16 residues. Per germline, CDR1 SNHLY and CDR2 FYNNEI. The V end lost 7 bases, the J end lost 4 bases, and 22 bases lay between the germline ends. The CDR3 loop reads CASIEGPLAMGTEAFF. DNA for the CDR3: TGTGCCAGCATTGAGGGACCATTGGCGATGGGCACTGAAGCTTTCTTT.

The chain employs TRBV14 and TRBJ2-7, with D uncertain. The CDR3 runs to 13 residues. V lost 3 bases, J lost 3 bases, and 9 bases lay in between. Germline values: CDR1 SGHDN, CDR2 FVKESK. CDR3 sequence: CASSQGIVYEQYF. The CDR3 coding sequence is TGTGCCAGCAGCCAGGGGATTGTCTACGAGCAGTACTTC.

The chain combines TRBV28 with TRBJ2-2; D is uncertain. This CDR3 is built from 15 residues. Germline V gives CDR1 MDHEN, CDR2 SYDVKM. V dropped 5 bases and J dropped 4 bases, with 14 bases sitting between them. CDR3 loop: CASSTPGRGTGELFF. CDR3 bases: TGTGCCAGCAGTACCCCGGGCCGCGGCACCGGGGAGCTGTTTTTT. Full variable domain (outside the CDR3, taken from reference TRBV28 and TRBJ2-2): DVKVTQSSRYLVKRTGEKVFLECVQDMDHENMFWYRQDPGLGLRLIYFSYDVKMKEKGDIPEGYSVSREKKERFSLILESASTNQTSMYLCASSTPGRGTGELFFGEGSRLTVL.

The CDR3 nucleotides are TGCGCCAGCACAGATTCCCCAGGGGGCGCCGCTGAAGCTTTCTTT. Its translation: CASTDSPGGAAEAFF. This sequence joins TRBV5-1 and TRBJ1-1, with TRBD1 matching over 8 bases. Germline values: CDR1 SGHRS, CDR2 YFSETQ. J was trimmed by 6 bases and V by 6 bases; bases with no gene match: 13. This CDR3 spans 15 amino acids. Together with reference TRBV5-1 and TRBJ1-1, the CDR3 gives the full variable domain: KAGVTQTPRYLIKTRGQQVTLSCSPISGHRSVSWYQQTPGQGLQFLFEYFSETQRNKGNFPGRFSGRQFSNSRSEMNVSTLELGDSALYLCASTDSPGGAAEAFFGQGTRLTVV.

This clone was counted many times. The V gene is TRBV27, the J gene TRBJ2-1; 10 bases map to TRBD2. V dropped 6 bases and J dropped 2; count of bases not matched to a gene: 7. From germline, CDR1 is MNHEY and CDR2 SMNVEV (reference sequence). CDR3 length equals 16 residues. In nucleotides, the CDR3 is TGTGCCAGCAGCGCAATAGCGGGAGGCCCCTACAATGAGCAGTTCTTC. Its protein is CASSAIAGGPYNEQFF.

The CDR3 DNA reads TGTGCCAGCAGTAAGAGCGCCACGTATGGGACCGGGGAGCTGTTTTTT. Protein product: CASSKSATYGTGELFF. V and J are TRBV7-6 and TRBJ2-2; no reliable D call. Deletions cut 6 bases from V and 5 bases from J, with 19 bases between. This CDR3 comprises 16 residues. The germline gives CDR1 SGHVS, CDR2 FNYEAQ.

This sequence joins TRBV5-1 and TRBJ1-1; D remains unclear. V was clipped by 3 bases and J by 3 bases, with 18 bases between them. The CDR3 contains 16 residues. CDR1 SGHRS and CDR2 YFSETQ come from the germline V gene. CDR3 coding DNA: TGCGCCAGCAGCTCTCTGGGGTCTCGAGTCGACACTGAAGCTTTCTTT. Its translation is CASSSLGSRVDTEAFF.

The CDR3 coding sequence is TGTGCCAGCAGCCCAGACAGGGGTGCTACAGATACGCAGTATTTT. Translating gives CASSPDRGATDTQYF. The chain recombines TRBV5-6 with TRBJ2-3; 8 nucleotides agree with TRBD1. Trimming removed 4 bases from V and 3 bases from J; junction bases left unmatched: 7. CDR1 SGHDT and CDR2 YYEEEE come from the germline V gene. CDR3 length: 15 amino acids. Based on the CDR3 plus reference TRBV5-6 and TRBJ2-3, the full variable domain is DAGVTQSPTHLIKTRGQQVTLRCSPKSGHDTVSWYQQALGQGPQFIFQYYEEEERQRGNFPDRFSGHQFPNYSSELNVNALLLGDSALYLCASSPDRGATDTQYFGPGTRLTVL.

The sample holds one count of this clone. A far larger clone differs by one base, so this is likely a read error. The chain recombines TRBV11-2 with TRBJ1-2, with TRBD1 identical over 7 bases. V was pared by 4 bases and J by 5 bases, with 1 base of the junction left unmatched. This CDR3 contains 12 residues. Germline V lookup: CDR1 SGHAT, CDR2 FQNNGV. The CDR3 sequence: CASSSTGYGYTF. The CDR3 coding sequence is TGTGCCAGCAGCTCGACAGGGTATGGCTACACCTTC.

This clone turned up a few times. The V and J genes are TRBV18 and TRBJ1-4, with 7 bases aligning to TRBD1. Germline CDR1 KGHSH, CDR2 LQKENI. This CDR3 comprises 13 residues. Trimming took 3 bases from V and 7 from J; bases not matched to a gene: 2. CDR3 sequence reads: CASSPDRAEKLFF. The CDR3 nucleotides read TGTGCCAGCTCACCTGACAGGGCTGAAAAACTGTTTTTT.

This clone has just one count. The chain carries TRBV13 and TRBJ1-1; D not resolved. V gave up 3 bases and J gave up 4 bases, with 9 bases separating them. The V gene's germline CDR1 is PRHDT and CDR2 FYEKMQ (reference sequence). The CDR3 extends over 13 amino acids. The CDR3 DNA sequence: TGTGCCAGCAGCTTTCCCCTGGTCACTGAAGCTTTCTTT. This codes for CASSFPLVTEAFF.

The CDR3 loop is CASSLGQHQETQYF. The CDR3, as DNA: TGTGCCAGCTCCCTAGGACAGCACCAAGAGACCCAGTACTTC. The J gene is TRBJ2-5, the V gene TRBV18, with D maybe TRBD1 (6 bases). The germline V gene encodes CDR1 KGHSH and CDR2 LQKENI. This CDR3 has 14 residues. The V and J ends lost 6 bases and 0 bases respectively, with 11 bases between them.

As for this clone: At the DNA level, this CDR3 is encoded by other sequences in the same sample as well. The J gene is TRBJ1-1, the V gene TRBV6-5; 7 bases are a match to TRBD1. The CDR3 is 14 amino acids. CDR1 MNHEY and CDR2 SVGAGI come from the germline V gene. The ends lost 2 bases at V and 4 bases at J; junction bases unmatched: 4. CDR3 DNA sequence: TGTGCCAGCAGTTACAGGGGGCTCGGCACTGAAGCTTTCTTT. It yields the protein CASSYRGLGTEAFF.

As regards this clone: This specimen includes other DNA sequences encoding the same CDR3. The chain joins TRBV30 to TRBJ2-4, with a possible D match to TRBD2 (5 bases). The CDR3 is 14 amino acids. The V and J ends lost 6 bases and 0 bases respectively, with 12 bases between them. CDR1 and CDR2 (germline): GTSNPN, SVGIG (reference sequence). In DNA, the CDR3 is TGTGCCTGTGACTATGGGCTAGCCAAAAACATTCAGTACTTC. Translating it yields CACDYGLAKNIQYF.

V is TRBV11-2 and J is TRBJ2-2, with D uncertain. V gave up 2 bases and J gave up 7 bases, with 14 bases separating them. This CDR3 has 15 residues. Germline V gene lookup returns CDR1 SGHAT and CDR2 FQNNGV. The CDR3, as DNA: TGTGCCAGCAGCTTAAGGGCCGGAGCCGGCGGGGAGCTGTTTTTT. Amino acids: CASSLRAGAGGELFF. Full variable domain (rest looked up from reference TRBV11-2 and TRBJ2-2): EAGVAQSPRYKIIEKRQSVAFWCNPISGHATLYWYQQILGQGPKLLIQFQNNGVVDDSQLPKDRFSAERLKGVDSTLKIQPAKLEDSAVYLCASSLRAGAGGELFFGEGSRLTVL.

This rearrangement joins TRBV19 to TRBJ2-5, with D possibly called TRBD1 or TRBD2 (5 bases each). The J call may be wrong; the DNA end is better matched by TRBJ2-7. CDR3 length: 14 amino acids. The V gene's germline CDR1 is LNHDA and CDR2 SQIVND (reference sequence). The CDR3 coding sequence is TGTGCCAGTAGTTGGGACCGCGCTTCCTACGAGCAGTACTTC. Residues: CASSWDRASYEQYF.

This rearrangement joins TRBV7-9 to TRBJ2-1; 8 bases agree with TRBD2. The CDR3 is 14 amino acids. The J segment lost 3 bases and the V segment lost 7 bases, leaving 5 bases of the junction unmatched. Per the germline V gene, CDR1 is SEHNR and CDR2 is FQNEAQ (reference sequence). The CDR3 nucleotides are TGTGCCAGCAACGGACTAGCTGACTACAATGAGCAGTTCTTC. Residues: CASNGLADYNEQFF.

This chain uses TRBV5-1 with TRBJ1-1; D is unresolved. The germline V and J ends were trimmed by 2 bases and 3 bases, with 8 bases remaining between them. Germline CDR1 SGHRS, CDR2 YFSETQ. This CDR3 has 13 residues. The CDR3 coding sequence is TGCGCCAGCAGCTTAATGTTGGACACTGAAGCTTTCTTT. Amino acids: CASSLMLDTEAFF.

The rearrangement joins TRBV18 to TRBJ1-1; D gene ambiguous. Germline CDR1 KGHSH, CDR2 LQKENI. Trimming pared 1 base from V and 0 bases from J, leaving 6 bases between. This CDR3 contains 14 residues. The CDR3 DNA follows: TGTGCCAGCTCACCACAGGGCATGAACACTGAAGCTTTCTTT. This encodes CASSPQGMNTEAFF.

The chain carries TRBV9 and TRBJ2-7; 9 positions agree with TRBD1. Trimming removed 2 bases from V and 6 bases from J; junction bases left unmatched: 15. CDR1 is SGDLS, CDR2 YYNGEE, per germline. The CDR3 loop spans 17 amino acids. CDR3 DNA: TGTGCCAGCAGCGTCGCGGGACAGGGTGTCGCTCTGAGCGAGCAGTACTTC. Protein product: CASSVAGQGVALSEQYF.

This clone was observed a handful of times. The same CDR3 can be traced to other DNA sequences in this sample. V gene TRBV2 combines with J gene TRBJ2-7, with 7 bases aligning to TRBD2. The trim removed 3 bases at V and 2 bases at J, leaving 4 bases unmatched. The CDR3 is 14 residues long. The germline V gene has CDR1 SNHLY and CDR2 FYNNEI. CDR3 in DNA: TGTGCCAGCAGTGAGGCTAGCGGACCCTACGAGCAGTACTTC. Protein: CASSEASGPYEQYF.

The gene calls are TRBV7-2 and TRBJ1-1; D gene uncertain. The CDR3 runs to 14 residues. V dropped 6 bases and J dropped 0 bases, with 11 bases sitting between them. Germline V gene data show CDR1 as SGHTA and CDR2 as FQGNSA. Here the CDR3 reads CASSPNLLNTEAFF. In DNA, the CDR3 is TGTGCCAGCAGTCCGAATCTTTTGAACACTGAAGCTTTCTTT.

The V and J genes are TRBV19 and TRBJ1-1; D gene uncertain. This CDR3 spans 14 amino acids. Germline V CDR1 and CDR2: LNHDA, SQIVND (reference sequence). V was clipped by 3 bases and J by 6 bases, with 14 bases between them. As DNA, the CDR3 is TGTGCCAGTAGTATGGATGGTGCGAGCTCTGAAGCTTTCTTT. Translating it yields CASSMDGASSEAFF.

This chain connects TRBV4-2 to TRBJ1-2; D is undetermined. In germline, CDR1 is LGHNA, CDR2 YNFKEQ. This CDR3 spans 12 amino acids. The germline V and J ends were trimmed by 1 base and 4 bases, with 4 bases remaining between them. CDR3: CASSQAPYGYTF. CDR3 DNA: TGTGCCAGCAGCCAAGCTCCCTATGGCTACACCTTC.

In DNA form, the CDR3 reads TGCGCCAGCAGGGTGGGCGGGAGCTCAGATACGCAGTATTTT. Residues: CASRVGGSSDTQYF. J is TRBJ2-3 and V is TRBV5-1, with TRBD2 matching over 7 bases. CDR1 SGHRS and CDR2 YFSETQ come from the germline V gene. With 5 bases clipped from V and 4 bases from J, the junction kept 7 bases outside the gene matches. The CDR3 totals 14 residues.